The T cell receptor (beta chain) under discussion was sequenced for a study of cytomegalovirus exposure and HLA in healthy donors. Overall study context: As an earlier analysis found, around 200 million T cells yielded approximately 100 million unique TCR beta sequences.

PCR primers comprised 60 Vbeta and 13 Jbeta primers. TCRdb's table, derived via immunoSEQ multiplex PCR, lists solely in-frame clones and lacks some. This table has 90,000 to 130,000 clones, over 60% appearing once. The V and J ends lost 0 bases and 4 bases respectively, with 12 bases between them. Germline V gives CDR1 MNHEY, CDR2 SVGAGI. This CDR3 spans 15 amino acids. Donors sampled were nominally healthy, though unrecorded immune exposures were likely. This clone was seen more than once but under ten times. Its antigen is unidentified. Study outcomes and limitations: Most of the TCR beta V segments (in an earlier analysis) were productive either about 87% or about 30% of the time.

Sequencing was done on a sample of PBMCs. The chain employs TRBV6-5 and TRBJ1-2; D remains ambiguous. The TCR comes from a man aged 30-40 years in good health and CMV-seropositive. The CDR3 DNA reads as TGTGCCAGCAGTTACTCGTGGCAGGCTCCCTATGGCTACACCTTC. This codes for CASSYSWQAPYGYTF.